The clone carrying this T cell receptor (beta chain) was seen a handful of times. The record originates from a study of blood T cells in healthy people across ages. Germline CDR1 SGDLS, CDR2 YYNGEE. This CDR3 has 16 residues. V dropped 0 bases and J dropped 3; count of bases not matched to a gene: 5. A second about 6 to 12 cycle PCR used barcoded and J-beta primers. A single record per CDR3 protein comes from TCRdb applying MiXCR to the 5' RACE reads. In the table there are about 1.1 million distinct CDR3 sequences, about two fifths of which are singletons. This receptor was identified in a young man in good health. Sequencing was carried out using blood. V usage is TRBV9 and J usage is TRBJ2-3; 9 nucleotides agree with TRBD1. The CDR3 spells CASSVETGGVTDTQYF. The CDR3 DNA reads TGTGCCAGCAGCGTAGAGACAGGGGGAGTGACAGATACGCAGTATTTT.